One TCR beta chain is described in this entry. V shed 7 bases, J shed 6 bases, and the junction held 7 bases outside the gene matches. Germline CDR1 KGHDR, CDR2 SFDVKD. The CDR3 is 14 residues long. These data are taken from a study of blood T cell repertoires in COVID-19. Clones were sequenced by immunoSEQ multiplex PCR, and TCRdb holds only the in-frame ones, with some missing. In the table there are more than 100,000 clones, approximately 86% of which are singletons. The sequence derives from a human donor in a cohort sampled during active COVID-19. The chain joins TRBV24-1 to TRBJ2-1; 8 bases map to TRBD2. The sequenced sample consisted of peripheral blood. As DNA, the CDR3 is TGTGCCACCAGCGGGGGGGAAGGGCGCAATGAGCAGTTCTTC. Translating it yields CATSGGEGRNEQFF.